The present entry profiles one TCR beta chain with its context. There are 13 residues in the CDR3. V lost 3 bases and J lost 8, with 12 bases in between. CDR1 is SGHNT and CDR2 is YYREEE in the germline V gene (reference sequence). cDNA came from approximately 0.5 to 1 ug RNA primed by random hexamers. By means of immunoSEQ multiplex PCR, TCR beta CDR3 spanning 54 Vbeta and 13 Jbeta underwent amplification. TCRdb used MiXCR to reprocess the immunoSEQ multiplex PCR reads, holding one entry per CDR3 protein. The sample includes around 200,000 distinct CDR3 sequences, about 94% seen only once; the top ten take roughly 0.15%. CD8+ and CD4+ T cells were negatively isolated; TEMRA cells were FACS-enriched. This sample is drawn from a study of CD8 T cells in Susac syndrome.

Material for sequencing was CD8+ T cells from PBMCs. This chain links TRBV5-4 with TRBJ2-4; a possible D gene is TRBD2 (6 bases). This receptor was obtained from a human donor with multiple sclerosis. CDR3 sequence: CASSSLGEDIQYF. CDR3 coding DNA: TGTGCCAGCAGCTCCCTTGGGGAGGACATTCAGTACTTC.